Listed below are T cell receptor beta chains from one sample, sequenced in a study of molecular identifiers for immune sequencing clone quantification. TCRdb analysed the PCR reads with MiXCR anew, one entry per CDR3 protein. The sample has hundreds of thousands of distinct CDR3 sequences, about 25% seen once. Sequencing was performed on naive CD8+ T cells from blood, with Jurkat cell RNA spiked in. These receptor sequences come from a human donor in good health. Some libraries in this study had Jurkat cell RNA spiked in. Each CDR3 is given without its conserved first and last residue. The order of the fields is V gene, J gene, CDR3 protein.

TRBV19	TRBJ2-7	ATAGTSVHEQY
TRBV11-2	TRBJ1-5	ASSLDPDRGGQPQH
TRBV27	TRBJ2-3	ASSWTAADTQY
TRBV2	TRBJ2-3	ASTGTDITDTQY
TRBV28	TRBJ1-2	ASSSPSTDRYYGYT
TRBV9	TRBJ1-5	VSSTGTGLGQPQH
TRBV7-6	TRBJ2-7	ASSLVSGSDFDEQY
TRBV15	TRBJ1-5	ATSRDIDSYSNQPQH
TRBV18	TRBJ2-3	ASSPLPGLLTSTDTQY
TRBV7-9	TRBJ2-7	ASSHGEYEQY
TRBV4-3	TRBJ2-7	ASSPGQYSYAQY
TRBV27	TRBJ2-3	AMKWGQDTQY
TRBV19	TRBJ2-7	ASSAGQTYEQY
TRBV7-9	TRBJ2-1	ASSTYYDNEQF
TRBV4-3	TRBJ1-5	ASSQEEWRNRPQH
TRBV9	TRBJ2-7	ASSPRWTSSYEQY
TRBV29-1	TRBJ2-2	SVEGGLSTGELF
TRBV9	TRBJ1-2	ASSGVRWDDYGYT
TRBV7-9	TRBJ2-5	ASSPGTNQAPQS
TRBV7-9	TRBJ1-3	ASSPLGRNTIY
TRBV10-3	TRBJ2-7	AISGETYEQY
TRBV5-4	TRBJ1-1	ASSPARGLDTEAF